This T cell receptor beta chain was recorded in a study of cytomegalovirus exposure and HLA in healthy donors. General observations from the study: Exclusion applied to some V segments, including TRBV6-2 and TRBV6-3, as they were indistinguishable. The productive fraction for most TCR beta V segments was about 90% or about 30% in an earlier analysis. Analyses of presence and absence presupposed an approximately uniform sequencing depth across donors.

Those who donated were healthy bone marrow donors. The length of the CDR3 is 13 residues. J gave up 5 bases and V 5 bases, and 7 bases lay outside the gene matches. Germline-derived CDR1 and CDR2 are GTSNPN and SVGIG (reference sequence). This clone was picked up a small number of times. The antigen remains undetermined. The PCR made use of 60 Vbeta and 13 Jbeta primers. Libraries were prepared by immunoSEQ multiplex PCR; TCRdb keeps only in-frame clonotypes and omits some of them. The table records 70,000 to 90,000 clones, 65% to 85% of them present only once. The chain links TRBV30 to TRBJ2-7, with TRBD2 matching 9 bases. Material: PBMCs. The sequence derives from a man in his sixties in good health and CMV-seropositive. CDR3 residues: CAWAPSGAHEQYF. DNA of the CDR3: TGTGCCTGGGCCCCTAGCGGGGCCCACGAGCAGTACTTC. Full variable domain (missing parts from reference TRBV30 and TRBJ2-7): SQTIHQWPATLVQPVGSPLSLECTVEGTSNPNLYWYRQAAGRGLQLLFYSVGIGQISSEVPQNLSASRPQDRQFILSSKKLLLSDSGFYLCAWAPSGAHEQYFGPGTRLTVT.